This TCR beta chain appears in the sequencing data of a study of cytomegalovirus exposure and HLA in healthy donors. Whole-study results and caveats: In a later analysis, a missense DCLRE1C variant was linked to TCR beta V- and J-gene trimming. Some 16,000 TCR beta sequences were associated with HLA alleles at 0.05 false discovery rate in a later analysis. Published work reported that the classifier diagnosed cytomegalovirus status with high specificity and sensitivity.

Primers: 60 Vbeta forward and 13 Jbeta reverse. Generated by immunoSEQ multiplex PCR, the TCRdb table keeps only in-frame clones and is missing some. The table includes under 200,000 clones, approximately 79% detected once. The CDR3 spans 17 residues. The germline V gene encodes CDR1 SGHAT and CDR2 FQNNGV. After removal of 5 bases from V and 2 bases from J, the junction contained 12 bases not matched to a gene. This clone appeared a few times. The antigen is undetermined. The sample was PBMCs. This TCR was sampled from a male donor in good health and CMV-seronegative. The chain recombines TRBV11-2 with TRBJ2-5, with 9 bases lining up with TRBD2. CDR3 DNA sequence: TGTGCCAGCAGCCCACTCGTGGGGCGGGGGGGACAAGAGACCCAGTACTTC. It translates to CASSPLVGRGGQETQYF.